The rows below give T cell receptor beta chains drawn from one sample of a study of T cells expressing NK-cell markers. One entry per CDR3 protein, without DNA, is what TCRdb gives after re-calling the 5' RACE reads. The repertoire table contains about 180,000 distinct CDR3 sequences. The sequencing input was blood T cells: a sorted CD56 or NKG2C T cell subset, CD4+ or CD8+ T cells, or bulk PBMC T cells (not recorded which). Receptors were obtained from a woman aged 18-70 years in good health. Each CDR3 is given with its conserved first and last residue. Fields, in order: V gene, J gene, CDR3 protein.

>TRBV5-6|TRBJ1-5
CASSPRGALNQPQHF
>TRBV28|TRBJ2-7
CASTPPRGYDSYEQYF
>TRBV20-1|TRBJ2-7
CSASRDRAYYEQYF
>TRBV5-5|TRBJ2-3
CASSLSPSTDTQYF
>TRBV11-3|TRBJ2-5
CASSVSSTAETQYF
>TRBV2|TRBJ2-5
CASSGRDLAGAETQYF
>TRBV5-1|TRBJ1-6
CASSSDHNSPLHF
>TRBV11-2|TRBJ2-5
CASSSPGQGEETQYF
>TRBV2|TRBJ1-4
CASSADRGSEKLFF
>TRBV7-8|TRBJ1-1
CASSLARRNTEAFF
>TRBV5-1|TRBJ2-1
CASSTQPGALEQFF
>TRBV7-2|TRBJ2-5
CASSLAGRVGTQYF
>TRBV5-1|TRBJ2-7
CASSPIGGRTYEQYF
>TRBV6-5|TRBJ1-1
CASSYRGLNTEAFF